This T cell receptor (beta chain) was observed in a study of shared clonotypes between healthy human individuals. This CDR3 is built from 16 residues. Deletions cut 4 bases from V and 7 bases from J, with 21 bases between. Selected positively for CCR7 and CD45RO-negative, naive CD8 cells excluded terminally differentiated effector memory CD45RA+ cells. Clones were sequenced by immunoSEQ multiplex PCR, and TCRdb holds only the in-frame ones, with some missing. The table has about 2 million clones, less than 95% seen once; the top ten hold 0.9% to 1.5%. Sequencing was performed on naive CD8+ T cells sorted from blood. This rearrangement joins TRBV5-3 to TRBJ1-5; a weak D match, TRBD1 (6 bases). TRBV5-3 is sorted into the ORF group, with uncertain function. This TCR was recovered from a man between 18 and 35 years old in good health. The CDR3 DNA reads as TGTGCCAGAAGCCTACCAACGGACAGTGCGGACCAGCCCCAGCATTTT. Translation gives CARSLPTDSADQPQHF.